One and the same sample provided the 9 T cell receptor beta chains below, sequenced in a study of T cell responses to AZD1222 COVID-19 vaccine. Here immunoSEQ multiplex PCR was the method, and the copy in TCRdb shows in-frame clones only, minus some. The sample consists of tens of thousands of clones, 70% to 90% of them appearing once. Source: peripheral blood, taken on day 0 of AZD1222 vaccination. The receptor source for this set is an adult in good health.

The gene calls are TRBV5-8 and TRBJ2-3; 7 nucleotides align to TRBD2. The ends lost 6 bases at V and 2 bases at J; junction bases unmatched: 6. This CDR3 has 14 amino acids. Germline V gene lookup returns CDR1 SGHTS and CDR2 YDEGEE. Here the CDR3 DNA reads TGTGCCAGCAATCCGCGGGGGACCACAGATACGCAGTATTTT. Amino acid sequence: CASNPRGTTDTQYF.

The V call is TRBV3-1 (or the pseudogene TRBV3-2), the J call TRBJ1-3; maybe TRBD1 (6 bases). V shed 5 bases and J shed 2 bases, with 16 bases lying between them. This CDR3 contains 16 residues. Germline values: CDR1 LGHDT, CDR2 YNNKEL (reference sequence). CDR3 region: CASSYLSPGAGNTIYF. In DNA form, the CDR3 reads TGTGCCAGCAGCTATTTATCCCCAGGGGCTGGAAACACCATATATTTT.

The chain combines TRBV5-1 with TRBJ2-7; D might be TRBD2 (5 bases). Trimming took off 4 bases at V and 7 bases at J, with 21 bases between the two ends. The CDR3 covers 15 residues. Germline CDR1 reads SGHRS; CDR2 reads YFSETQ. This CDR3 is CASSRAETAKQEQYF. The CDR3 nucleotides read TGCGCCAGCAGCCGAGCGGAGACGGCTAAGCAAGAGCAGTACTTC.

The chain uses TRBV7-2 and TRBJ2-3, with D possibly being TRBD2 (5 bases). There are 13 residues in the CDR3. With 3 bases removed from V and 4 bases from J, the gap between germline ends came to 8 bases. CDR1 is SGHTA and CDR2 is FQGNSA in the germline V gene. Here the CDR3 DNA reads TGTGCCAGCAGCTTTCCAGCGGCAGATACGCAGTATTTT. This translates into CASSFPAADTQYF.

This clone has more than one count but fewer than ten. This rearrangement joins TRBV5-1 to TRBJ1-2; 8 positions match TRBD1. The V and J ends lost 0 bases and 6 bases, in that order; junction bases with no gene match: 7. Germline V gene data show CDR1 as SGHRS and CDR2 as YFSETQ. The CDR3 sequence is 15 residues long. The CDR3: CASSLETGEANGYTF. CDR3 bases: TGCGCCAGCAGCTTGGAGACAGGGGAGGCCAATGGCTACACCTTC. The variable domain in full, completed from reference TRBV5-1 and TRBJ1-2, reads KAGVTQTPRYLIKTRGQQVTLSCSPISGHRSVSWYQQTPGQGLQFLFEYFSETQRNKGNFPGRFSGRQFSNSRSEMNVSTLELGDSALYLCASSLETGEANGYTFGSGTRLTVV.

The gene calls are TRBV11-2 and TRBJ2-1; the match to TRBD2 covers 12 bases. Germline V gene data show CDR1 as SGHAT and CDR2 as FQNNGV. The V segment lost 5 bases and the J segment 3 bases; nucleotides outside the gene matches: 8. This CDR3 spans 17 amino acids. The CDR3 DNA sequence: TGTGCCAGCAGCATTCGAAGACTAGCGGGAGTCTACAATGAGCAGTTCTTC. Protein product: CASSIRRLAGVYNEQFF.

The chain recombines TRBV2 with TRBJ2-2; 11 bases are a match to TRBD2. The CDR3 totals 16 residues. Germline loops: CDR1 SNHLY, CDR2 FYNNEI. V lost 5 bases, J lost 1 base, and 3 bases stayed unmatched. CDR3 sequence: CASSRTSGRNTGELFF. Written as DNA, the CDR3 is TGTGCCAGCAGTCGTACTAGCGGGAGGAACACCGGGGAGCTGTTTTTT.

This sequence joins TRBV15 and TRBJ2-1; 8 bases are a match to TRBD2. V lost 4 bases and J lost 7; bases outside the gene matches: 9. The CDR3 has 15 residues. Germline CDR1 and CDR2: LNHNV and YYDKDF (reference sequence). CDR3 sequence reads: CATSILGGAGNEQFF. For the CDR3, the DNA is TGTGCCACCAGCATACTCGGGGGGGCCGGGAATGAGCAGTTCTTC. The complete variable domain, with remaining parts taken from reference TRBV15 and TRBJ2-1, reads DAMVIQNPRYQVTQFGKPVTLSCSQTLNHNVMYWYQQKSSQAPKLLFHYYDKDFNNEADTPDNFQSRRPNTSFCFLDIRSPGLGDTAMYLCATSILGGAGNEQFFGPGTRLTVL.

The chain joins TRBV6-5 to TRBJ1-2, with D maybe TRBD1 (6 bases). Trimming removed 6 bases from V and 4 bases from J, with 12 bases in between. The CDR3 sequence is 13 residues long. The germline V gene has CDR1 MNHEY and CDR2 SVGAGI. The CDR3 DNA reads as TGTGCCAGCAGAACAACAGGGACCTATGGCTACACCTTC. Protein: CASRTTGTYGYTF.